The 24 T cell receptor beta chains below were found in one sample sequenced in a study of T-cell reconstitution after alpha-beta-depleted transplantation in children. Construction of the TCRbeta library involved unique molecular identifiers. Each CDR3 protein gets one entry after TCRdb re-called the PCR reads with MiXCR. Of about 980,000 distinct CDR3 sequences listed, roughly 31% are singletons. Specimen: PBMCs, mostly from graft donor cells, collected 360 days after TCRalphabeta/CD19-depleted stem cell transplant. These receptors all come from a boy less than two years old who had a stem cell transplant for SCID, so the T cells may come from the graft donor.

The rearrangement uses TRBV28 and TRBJ2-2, with 7 bases aligning to TRBD1. The germline V gene has CDR1 MDHEN and CDR2 SYDVKM. This CDR3 is built from 15 residues. The V gene end was trimmed by 6 bases and the J gene end by 5 bases; junction bases not matched to a gene: 9. CDR3 residues: CASRNRGGVTGELFF. The CDR3 DNA reads TGTGCCAGCAGGAACAGGGGTGGGGTGACCGGGGAGCTGTTTTTT. Together with reference TRBV28 and TRBJ2-2, the CDR3 gives the full variable domain: DVKVTQSSRYLVKRTGEKVFLECVQDMDHENMFWYRQDPGLGLRLIYFSYDVKMKEKGDIPEGYSVSREKKERFSLILESASTNQTSMYLCASRNRGGVTGELFFGEGSRLTVL.

This clonotype occurred a few times. The rearrangement joins TRBV5-1 to TRBJ2-1; D unclear. The CDR3 is 14 residues long. From germline, CDR1 is SGHRS and CDR2 YFSETQ. Deletions cut 1 base from V and 7 bases from J, with 12 bases between. Here the CDR3 DNA reads TGCGCCAGCAGCTTGATCGGCCAAGAAAATGAGCAGTTCTTC. This codes for CASSLIGQENEQFF.

Ten or more counts support this clonotype. This chain connects TRBV6-2 or TRBV6-3 to TRBJ2-1; perhaps TRBD2 as D (7 bases). The CDR3 spans 15 residues. Trimming took off 5 bases at V and 1 base at J, with 12 bases between the two ends. CDR1 MNHEY and CDR2 SVGEGT come from the germline V gene. The CDR3 DNA sequence: TGTGCCAGCAGTGATGGGGGGGCGTCCTACAATGAGCAGTTCTTC. Encoded protein: CASSDGGASYNEQFF.

This clonotype was counted at least ten times. This sequence joins TRBV5-4 and TRBJ2-3; TRBD1 or TRBD2 may be the D gene (6 bases each). The CDR3 has 16 amino acids. The germline CDR1 and CDR2 sequences are SGHNT and YYREEE (reference sequence). The V and J ends lost 4 bases and 1 base respectively, with 16 bases between them. CDR3 sequence: CASSPPGASRTDTQYF. The CDR3 coding sequence is TGTGCCAGCAGCCCTCCGGGGGCCTCTCGCACAGATACGCAGTATTTT.

V usage is TRBV7-3 and J usage is TRBJ2-3, with 11 bases that match TRBD2. The V and J ends lost 5 bases and 5 bases, in that order; junction bases with no gene match: 6. The CDR3 covers 15 residues. CDR1 SGHTA and CDR2 FQGTGA come from the germline V gene. Here the CDR3 reads CASSPTSGGLDTQYF. The CDR3 DNA sequence: TGTGCCAGCAGCCCTACTAGCGGGGGCTTAGATACGCAGTATTTT.

The V gene is TRBV20-1, the J gene TRBJ2-1; TRBD2 matches 10 bases. Germline values: CDR1 DFQATT, CDR2 SNEGSKA (reference sequence). The CDR3 totals 16 residues. Trimming removed 6 bases from V and 4 bases from J; junction bases left unmatched: 12. CDR3 DNA: TGCAGTGCGAGTACACTAGCGGGGACCCGATACAATGAGCAGTTCTTC. Its translation is CSASTLAGTRYNEQFF.

The V gene is TRBV2, the J gene TRBJ2-5; the D is unclear. V was pared by 3 bases and J by 4 bases, with 9 bases between. The germline CDR1 and CDR2 sequences are SNHLY and FYNNEI. This CDR3 has 13 residues. The CDR3 here is CASSEIKRETQYF. The CDR3 bases are TGTGCCAGCAGTGAGATTAAACGAGAGACCCAGTACTTC.

The chain employs TRBV5-1 and TRBJ2-7; 7 bases align to TRBD1. CDR1 and CDR2 (germline): SGHRS, YFSETQ. The CDR3 has 15 amino acids. V dropped 0 bases and J dropped 3; count of bases not matched to a gene: 6. CDR3: CASSLADAGGYEQYF. The CDR3 nucleotides read TGCGCCAGCAGCTTGGCCGACGCAGGGGGCTACGAGCAGTACTTC.

The CDR3, as DNA: TGTGCCAGCAGTACCCCTTACGGCAATGAGCAGTTCTTC. This sequence encodes CASSTPYGNEQFF. The rearrangement joins TRBV6-1 to TRBJ2-1, with D uncertain. This CDR3 is built from 13 residues. CDR1 is MNHNS, CDR2 SASEGT, per germline. V lost 5 bases, J lost 6 bases, and 11 bases lay in between.

V gene TRBV4-2 combines with J gene TRBJ1-5; D not certain. V lost 4 bases and J lost 0, with 13 bases in between. Per germline, CDR1 LGHNA and CDR2 YNFKEQ. The CDR3 totals 16 residues. DNA of the CDR3: TGTGCCAGCAGCCCGGTTCCCGCTTATAGCAATCAGCCCCAGCATTTT. Its protein product is CASSPVPAYSNQPQHF.

This clonotype appeared a few times. The chain links TRBV5-1 to TRBJ2-1, with TRBD2 matching over 12 bases. The CDR3 totals 17 residues. Germline-derived CDR1 and CDR2 are SGHRS and YFSETQ. J was trimmed by 8 bases and V by 0 bases; bases with no gene match: 9. The CDR3 coding sequence is TGCGCCAGCAGCTTGGGGCCACTAGCGGGGGGTTGGTATGAGCAGTTCTTC. The encoded protein is CASSLGPLAGGWYEQFF.

This clonotype showed up just once. The chain employs TRBV18 and TRBJ2-7; possibly TRBD2 for D (6 bases). The V end lost 2 bases, the J end lost 2 bases, and 13 bases lay between the germline ends. The CDR3 is made up of 15 amino acids. Per the germline V gene, CDR1 is KGHSH and CDR2 is LQKENI. The CDR3 loop reads CASSPSAGNPYEQYF. In DNA form, the CDR3 reads TGTGCCAGCTCACCATCGGCGGGGAACCCCTACGAGCAGTACTTC.

This clonotype was observed a handful of times. In nucleotides, the CDR3 is TGTGCCACCAGCAGAGATTTTACCAGGGTCAATCAGCCCCAGCATTTT. Protein sequence: CATSRDFTRVNQPQHF. The chain is built from TRBV15 and TRBJ1-5; maybe TRBD1 (5 bases). This CDR3 is built from 16 residues. The V end was cut by 0 bases, the J end by 3 bases, with 12 bases between. The germline CDR1 and CDR2 sequences are LNHNV and YYDKDF (reference sequence).

This chain connects TRBV6-5 to TRBJ1-5; D is unresolved. This CDR3 is 15 amino acids long. Germline V lookup: CDR1 MNHEY, CDR2 SVGAGI. The germline V and J ends were trimmed by 0 bases and 0 bases, with 6 bases remaining between them. The CDR3 DNA follows: TGTGCCAGCAGTTACTCGTGGAGTAGCAATCAGCCCCAGCATTTT. Encoded protein: CASSYSWSSNQPQHF.

Of note for this clonotype: Lacking the conserved final phenylalanine or tryptophan, this CDR3 likely reflects a read error. The V call is TRBV4-2, the J call TRBJ1-6; D ambiguous. Trimming stripped 1 base from V and 7 bases from J, with 11 bases between. Germline V gene data show CDR1 as LGHNA and CDR2 as YNFKEQ. The CDR3 has 15 amino acids. In DNA, the CDR3 is TGTGCCAGCAGCCAAGCTGGCCTCATCAATTCACCCCTCCACTAT. Its protein product is CASSQAGLINSPLHY.

The chain combines TRBV20-1 with TRBJ2-5; 7 nucleotides align to TRBD2. Germline loops: CDR1 DFQATT, CDR2 SNEGSKA (reference sequence). The CDR3 loop spans 14 amino acids. The trim removed 6 bases at V and 6 bases at J, leaving 13 bases unmatched. The CDR3 is CSALLGASGKTQYF. In DNA form, the CDR3 reads TGCAGTGCCCTTCTTGGGGCTAGCGGAAAGACCCAGTACTTC.

This clonotype showed up just a few times. The chain carries TRBV6-1 and TRBJ1-1, with D possibly being TRBD1 (5 bases). Between the trimmed V and J ends, which lost 0 bases and 3 bases, there was a span of 11 bases. Germline V CDR1 and CDR2: MNHNS, SASEGT. The CDR3 runs to 15 residues. The CDR3 is CASSEAWGWDTEAFF. The CDR3, as DNA: TGTGCCAGCAGTGAAGCGTGGGGGTGGGACACTGAAGCTTTCTTT.

In its sample, this clonotype was seen a few times. The chain recombines TRBV5-1 with TRBJ2-1; D possibly corresponds to TRBD1 (6 bases). Germline V gene data show CDR1 as SGHRS and CDR2 as YFSETQ. The CDR3 covers 18 residues. Trimming took off 4 bases at V and 0 bases at J, with 20 bases between the two ends. For the CDR3, the DNA is TGCGCCAGCAGCCACCCCCTTGGGGGCCCTAGCTCCTACAATGAGCAGTTCTTC. This translates into CASSHPLGGPSSYNEQFF.

This rearrangement joins TRBV15 to TRBJ2-5; TRBD1 might be the D (5 bases). With 0 bases removed from V and 0 bases from J, the gap between germline ends came to 14 bases. The germline V gene has CDR1 LNHNV and CDR2 YYDKDF (reference sequence). The CDR3 contains 17 residues. For the CDR3, the DNA is TGTGCCACCAGCAGAGATCTGGGCAGGGCACACCAAGAGACCCAGTACTTC. It specifies CATSRDLGRAHQETQYF.

The rearrangement links TRBV19 to TRBJ2-3; 9 bases are a match to TRBD2. Germline CDR1 reads LNHDA; CDR2 reads SQIVND (reference sequence). The CDR3 sequence is 16 residues long. V was pared by 8 bases and J by 1 base, with 10 bases of the junction left unmatched. CDR3 region: CASSPGVAGGTDTQYF. The CDR3 DNA is TGTGCCAGTTCCCCCGGGGTAGCGGGAGGCACAGATACGCAGTATTTT.

This clonotype was seen many times. The genes are TRBV10-3 and TRBJ2-5; tentative D call: TRBD1 (5 bases). The germline V gene encodes CDR1 ENHRY and CDR2 SYGVKD. Trimming left V 8 bases short and J 11 bases short, with 15 bases between. This CDR3 is 11 amino acids long. The CDR3 nucleotides read TGTGCCATCCAGGCTTGGGGCGTACAGTACTTC. It translates to CAIQAWGVQYF.

V is TRBV15 and J is TRBJ1-2, with D possibly matching TRBD1 (5 bases). Deletions cut 0 bases from V and 8 bases from J, with 13 bases between. Germline V CDR1 and CDR2: LNHNV, YYDKDF (reference sequence). The CDR3 is 14 amino acids. The CDR3 protein is CATSRDRQGNGYTF. DNA of the CDR3: TGTGCCACCAGCAGAGATCGCCAGGGAAACGGCTACACCTTC.

This clonotype was detected only a few times. V gene TRBV6-5 combines with J gene TRBJ2-2; a possible D gene is TRBD2 (6 bases). Germline values: CDR1 MNHEY, CDR2 SVGAGI. CDR3 length equals 17 residues. Trimming left V 2 bases short and J 6 bases short, with 19 bases between. This CDR3 is CASSYTPLAKVSGELFF. CDR3 DNA: TGTGCCAGCAGTTACACCCCCCTAGCGAAAGTTTCCGGGGAGCTGTTTTTT.

The rearrangement links TRBV6-1 to TRBJ1-5; perhaps TRBD1 as D (5 bases). Trimming removed 0 bases from V and 9 bases from J, with 18 bases in between. The CDR3 is 16 amino acids. Germline V gene lookup returns CDR1 MNHNS and CDR2 SASEGT. The CDR3 spells CASSEAGGSAYRPQHF. The CDR3 DNA sequence: TGTGCCAGCAGTGAAGCTGGGGGATCCGCTTACCGGCCCCAGCATTTT.